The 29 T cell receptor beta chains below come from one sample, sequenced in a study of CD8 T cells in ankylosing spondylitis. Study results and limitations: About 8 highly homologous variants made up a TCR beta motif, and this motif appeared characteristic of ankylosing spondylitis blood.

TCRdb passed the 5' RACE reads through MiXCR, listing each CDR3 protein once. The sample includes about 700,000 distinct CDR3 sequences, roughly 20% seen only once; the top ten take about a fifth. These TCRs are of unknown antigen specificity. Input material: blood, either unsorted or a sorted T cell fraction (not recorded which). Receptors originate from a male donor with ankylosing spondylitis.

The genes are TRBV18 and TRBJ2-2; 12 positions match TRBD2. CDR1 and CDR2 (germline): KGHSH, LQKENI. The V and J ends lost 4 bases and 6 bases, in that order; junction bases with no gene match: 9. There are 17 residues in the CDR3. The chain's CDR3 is CASSLERLAGAAGELFF. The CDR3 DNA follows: TGTGCCAGCTCACTCGAGCGACTAGCGGGAGCGGCCGGGGAGCTGTTTTTT.

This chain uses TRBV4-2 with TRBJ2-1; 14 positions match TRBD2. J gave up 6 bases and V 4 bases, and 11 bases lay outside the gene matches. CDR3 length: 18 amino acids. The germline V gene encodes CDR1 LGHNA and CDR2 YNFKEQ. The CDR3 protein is CASSRRLAGGPMFNEQFF. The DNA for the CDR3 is TGTGCCAGCAGCCGCAGACTAGCGGGAGGGCCCATGTTCAATGAGCAGTTCTTC.

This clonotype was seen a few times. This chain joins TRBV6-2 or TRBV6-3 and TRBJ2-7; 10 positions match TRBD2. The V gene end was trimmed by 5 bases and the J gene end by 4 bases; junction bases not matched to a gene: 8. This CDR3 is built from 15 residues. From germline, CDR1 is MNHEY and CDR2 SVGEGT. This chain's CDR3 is CASSQSGRAGYEQYF. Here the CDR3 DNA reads TGTGCCAGCAGTCAAAGCGGGAGGGCCGGTTACGAGCAGTACTTC.

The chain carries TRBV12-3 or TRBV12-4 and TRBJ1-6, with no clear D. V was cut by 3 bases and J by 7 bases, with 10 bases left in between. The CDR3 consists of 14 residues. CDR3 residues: CASSLQWLNSPLHF. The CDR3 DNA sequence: TGTGCCAGCAGTTTGCAGTGGCTCAATTCACCCCTCCACTTT.

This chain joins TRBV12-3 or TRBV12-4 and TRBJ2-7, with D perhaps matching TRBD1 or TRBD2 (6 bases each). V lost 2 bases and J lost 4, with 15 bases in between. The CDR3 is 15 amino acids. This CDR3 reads CASSLRWGAGYEQYF. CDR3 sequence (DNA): TGTGCCAGCAGTTTACGCTGGGGGGCCGGGTACGAGCAGTACTTC.

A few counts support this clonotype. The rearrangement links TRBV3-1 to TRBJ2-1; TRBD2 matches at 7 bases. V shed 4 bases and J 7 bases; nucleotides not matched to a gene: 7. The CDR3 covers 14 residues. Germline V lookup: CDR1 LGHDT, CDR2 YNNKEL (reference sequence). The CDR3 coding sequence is TGTGCCAGCAGCCCTTTTGGGGGGGGGAATGAGCAGTTCTTC. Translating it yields CASSPFGGGNEQFF.

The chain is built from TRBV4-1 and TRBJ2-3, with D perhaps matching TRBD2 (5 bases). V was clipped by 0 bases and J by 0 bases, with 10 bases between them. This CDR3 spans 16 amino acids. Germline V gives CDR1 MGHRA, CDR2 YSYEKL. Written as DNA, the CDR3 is TGCGCCAGCAGCCAAGAACATCCGGGGAGCACAGATACGCAGTATTTT. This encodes CASSQEHPGSTDTQYF.

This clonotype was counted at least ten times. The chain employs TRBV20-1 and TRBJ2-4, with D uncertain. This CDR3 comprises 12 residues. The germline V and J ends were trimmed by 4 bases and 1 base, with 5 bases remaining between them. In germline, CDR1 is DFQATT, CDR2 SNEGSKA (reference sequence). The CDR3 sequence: CSANGAKNIQYF. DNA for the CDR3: TGCAGTGCTAATGGGGCCAAAAACATTCAGTACTTC.

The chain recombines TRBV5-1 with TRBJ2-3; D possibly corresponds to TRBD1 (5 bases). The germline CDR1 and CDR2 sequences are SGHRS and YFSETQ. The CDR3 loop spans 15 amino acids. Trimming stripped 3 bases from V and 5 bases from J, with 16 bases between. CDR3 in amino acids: CASSSSPSQGDTQYF. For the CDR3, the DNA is TGCGCCAGCAGCTCCTCCCCTTCCCAGGGAGATACGCAGTATTTT.

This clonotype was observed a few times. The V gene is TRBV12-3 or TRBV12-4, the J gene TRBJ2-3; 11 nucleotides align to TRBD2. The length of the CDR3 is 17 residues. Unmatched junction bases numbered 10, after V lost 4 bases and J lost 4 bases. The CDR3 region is CASSYSGGALTADTQYF. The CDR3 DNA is TGTGCCAGCAGTTATAGCGGGGGGGCCCTCACGGCAGATACGCAGTATTTT.

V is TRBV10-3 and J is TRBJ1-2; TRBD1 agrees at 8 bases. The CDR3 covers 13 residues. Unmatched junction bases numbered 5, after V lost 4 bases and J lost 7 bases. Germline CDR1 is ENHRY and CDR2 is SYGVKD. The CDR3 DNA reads TGTGCCATCAGTGCCCAGGGGGCTGGTGGCTACACCTTC. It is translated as CAISAQGAGGYTF.

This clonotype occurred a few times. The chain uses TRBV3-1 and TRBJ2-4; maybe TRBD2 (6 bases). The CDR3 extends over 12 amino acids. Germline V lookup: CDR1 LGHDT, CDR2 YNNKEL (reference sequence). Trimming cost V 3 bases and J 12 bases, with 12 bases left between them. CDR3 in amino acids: CASSHGTGSQYF. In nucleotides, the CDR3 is TGTGCCAGCAGCCACGGAACCGGGAGTCAGTACTTC.

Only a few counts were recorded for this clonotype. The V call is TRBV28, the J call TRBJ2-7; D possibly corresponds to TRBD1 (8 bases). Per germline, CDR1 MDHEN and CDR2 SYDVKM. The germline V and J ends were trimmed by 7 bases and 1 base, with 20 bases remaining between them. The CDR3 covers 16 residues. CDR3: CASTTGGGGTSYEQYF. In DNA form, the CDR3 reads TGTGCCAGCACCACAGGGGGAGGGGGGACGTCCTACGAGCAGTACTTC.

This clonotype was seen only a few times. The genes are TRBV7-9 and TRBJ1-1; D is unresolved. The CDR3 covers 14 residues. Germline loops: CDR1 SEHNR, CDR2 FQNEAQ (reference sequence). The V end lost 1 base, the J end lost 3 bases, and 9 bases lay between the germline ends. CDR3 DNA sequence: TGTGCCAGCAGCTTAGAGGCCAGCCACACTGAAGCTTTCTTT. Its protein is CASSLEASHTEAFF. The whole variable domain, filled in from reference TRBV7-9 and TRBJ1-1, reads DTGVSQNPRHKITKRGQNVTFRCDPISEHNRLYWYRQTLGQGPEFLTYFQNEAQLEKSRLLSDRFSAERPKGSFSTLEIQRTEQGDSAMYLCASSLEASHTEAFFGQGTRLTVV.

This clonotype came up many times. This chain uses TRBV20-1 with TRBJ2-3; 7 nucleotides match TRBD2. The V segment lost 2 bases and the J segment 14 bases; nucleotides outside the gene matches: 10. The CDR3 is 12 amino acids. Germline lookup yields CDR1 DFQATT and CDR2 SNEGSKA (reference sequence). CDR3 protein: CSARFTSAERYF. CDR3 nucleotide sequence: TGCAGTGCTAGATTCACTAGCGCAGAAAGGTATTTT.

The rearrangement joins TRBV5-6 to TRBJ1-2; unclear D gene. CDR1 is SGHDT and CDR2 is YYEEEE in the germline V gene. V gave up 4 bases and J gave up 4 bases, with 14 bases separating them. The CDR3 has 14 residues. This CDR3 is CASSLRLAPYGYTF. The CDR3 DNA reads TGTGCCAGCAGCCTACGACTCGCTCCCTATGGCTACACCTTC. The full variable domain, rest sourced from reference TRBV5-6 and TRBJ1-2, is DAGVTQSPTHLIKTRGQQVTLRCSPKSGHDTVSWYQQALGQGPQFIFQYYEEEERQRGNFPDRFSGHQFPNYSSELNVNALLLGDSALYLCASSLRLAPYGYTFGSGTRLTVV.

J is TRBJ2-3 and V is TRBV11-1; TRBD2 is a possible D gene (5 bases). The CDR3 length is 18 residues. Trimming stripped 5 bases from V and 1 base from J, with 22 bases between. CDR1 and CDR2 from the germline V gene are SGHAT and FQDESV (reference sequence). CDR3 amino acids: CASSPRNSILGGTDTQYF. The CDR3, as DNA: TGTGCCAGCAGCCCGCGCAACTCCATCCTGGGAGGCACAGATACGCAGTATTTT.

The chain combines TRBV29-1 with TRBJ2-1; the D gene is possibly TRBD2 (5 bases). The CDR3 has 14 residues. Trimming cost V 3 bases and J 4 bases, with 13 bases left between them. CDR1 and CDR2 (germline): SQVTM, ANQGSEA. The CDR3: CSVETTASYNEQFF. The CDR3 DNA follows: TGCAGCGTTGAGACTACGGCGAGTTACAATGAGCAGTTCTTC.

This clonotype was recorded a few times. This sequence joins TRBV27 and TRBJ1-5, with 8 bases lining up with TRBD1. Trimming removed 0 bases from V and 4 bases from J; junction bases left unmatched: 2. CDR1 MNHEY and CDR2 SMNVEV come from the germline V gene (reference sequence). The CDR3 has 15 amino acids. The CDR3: CASSLSDRGNQPQHF. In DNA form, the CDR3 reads TGTGCCAGCAGTTTATCCGACAGGGGAAATCAGCCCCAGCATTTT.

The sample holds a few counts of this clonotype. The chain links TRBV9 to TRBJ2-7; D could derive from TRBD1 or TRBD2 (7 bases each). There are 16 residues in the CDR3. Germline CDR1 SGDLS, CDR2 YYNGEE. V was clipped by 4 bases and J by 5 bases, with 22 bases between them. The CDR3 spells CASSQGGRNGWDEQYF. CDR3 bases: TGTGCCAGCAGCCAGGGGGGGAGAAACGGTTGGGACGAGCAGTACTTC. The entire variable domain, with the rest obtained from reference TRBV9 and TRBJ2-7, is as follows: DSGVTQTPKHLITATGQRVTLRCSPRSGDLSVYWYQQSLDQGLQFLIQYYNGEERAKGNILERFSAQQFPDLHSELNLSSLELGDSALYFCASSQGGRNGWDEQYFGPGTRLTVT.

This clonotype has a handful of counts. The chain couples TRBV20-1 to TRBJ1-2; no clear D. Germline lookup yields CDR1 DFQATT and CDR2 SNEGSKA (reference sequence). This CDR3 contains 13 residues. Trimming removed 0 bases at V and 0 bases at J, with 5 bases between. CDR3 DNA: TGCAGTGCTAGAGATGGAGCTAACTATGGCTACACCTTC. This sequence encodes CSARDGANYGYTF.

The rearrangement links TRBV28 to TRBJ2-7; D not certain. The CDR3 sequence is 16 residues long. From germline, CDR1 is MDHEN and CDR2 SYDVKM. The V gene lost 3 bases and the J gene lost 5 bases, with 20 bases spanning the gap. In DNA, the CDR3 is TGTGCCAGCAGTTTCGGTCAGTTCAGTCTAAGACACGAGCAGTACTTC. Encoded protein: CASSFGQFSLRHEQYF.

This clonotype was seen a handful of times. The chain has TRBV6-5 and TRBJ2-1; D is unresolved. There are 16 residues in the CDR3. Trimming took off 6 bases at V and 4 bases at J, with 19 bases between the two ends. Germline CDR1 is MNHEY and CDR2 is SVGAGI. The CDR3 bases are TGTGCCAGCAGCTATGTCGTGGGCTCGGGTTACAATGAGCAGTTCTTC. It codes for CASSYVVGSGYNEQFF.

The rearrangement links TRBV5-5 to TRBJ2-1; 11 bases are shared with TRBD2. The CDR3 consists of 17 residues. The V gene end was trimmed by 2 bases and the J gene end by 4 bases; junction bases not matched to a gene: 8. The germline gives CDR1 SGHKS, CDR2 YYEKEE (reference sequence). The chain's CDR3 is CASSFPGLADRYNEQFF. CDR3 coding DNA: TGTGCCAGCAGCTTCCCGGGACTAGCGGATAGATACAATGAGCAGTTCTTC.

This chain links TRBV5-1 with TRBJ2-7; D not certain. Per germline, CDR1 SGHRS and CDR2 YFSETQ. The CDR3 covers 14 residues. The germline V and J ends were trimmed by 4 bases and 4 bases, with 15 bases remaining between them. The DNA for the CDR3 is TGCGCCAGCAGCGACTCGATGTTCGCGTACGAGCAGTACTTC. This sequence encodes CASSDSMFAYEQYF.

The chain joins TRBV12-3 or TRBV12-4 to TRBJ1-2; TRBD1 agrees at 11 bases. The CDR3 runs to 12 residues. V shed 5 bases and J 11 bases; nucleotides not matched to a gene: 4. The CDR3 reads CASSIGTGGYTF. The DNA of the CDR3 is TGTGCCAGCAGTATCGGGACAGGGGGGTACACCTTC.

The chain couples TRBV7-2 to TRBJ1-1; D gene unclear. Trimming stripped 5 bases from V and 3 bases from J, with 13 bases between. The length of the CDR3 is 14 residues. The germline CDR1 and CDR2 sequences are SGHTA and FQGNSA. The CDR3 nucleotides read TGTGCCAGCAGCACGCAAGGTCCTGACACTGAAGCTTTCTTT. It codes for CASSTQGPDTEAFF. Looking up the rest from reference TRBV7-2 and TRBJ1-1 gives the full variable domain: GAGVSQSPSNKVTEKGKDVELRCDPISGHTALYWYRQSLGQGLEFLIYFQGNSAPDKSGLPSDRFSAERTGGSVSTLTIQRTQQEDSAVYLCASSTQGPDTEAFFGQGTRLTVV.

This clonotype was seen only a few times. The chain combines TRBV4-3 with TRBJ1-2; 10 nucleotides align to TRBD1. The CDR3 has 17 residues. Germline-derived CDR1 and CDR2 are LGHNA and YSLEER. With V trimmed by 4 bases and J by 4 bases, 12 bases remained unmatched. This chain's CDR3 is CASSPGTGVLQTYGYTF. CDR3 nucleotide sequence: TGCGCCAGCAGCCCTGGGACAGGGGTCCTCCAAACCTATGGCTACACCTTC.

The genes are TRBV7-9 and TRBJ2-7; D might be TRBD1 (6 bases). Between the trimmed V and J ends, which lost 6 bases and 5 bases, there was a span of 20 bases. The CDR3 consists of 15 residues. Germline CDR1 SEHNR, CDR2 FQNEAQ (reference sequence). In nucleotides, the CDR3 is TGTGCCAGCAGTTCCCTCGGGACAATCGTCCACGAGCAGTACTTC. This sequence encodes CASSSLGTIVHEQYF.